The 27 T cell receptor beta chains given below trace back to one sample, sequenced in a study of blood T cells in healthy people across ages. Sample-barcoded 5' priming and a J-beta primer mix drove a second PCR of roughly 6 to 12 cycles. TCRdb reprocessed the 5' RACE reads with MiXCR, giving one entry per CDR3 protein. Seen here are 550,000 to 600,000 distinct CDR3 sequences, roughly 29% observed once, and the top ten hold approximately 17%. The sample consisted of blood. The receptors derive from a woman aged 70 to 79 in good health.

For this clonotype: A junction end diverges from the germline sequence, so it may reflect a read error. The V gene is TRBV5-1, the J gene TRBJ1-2; D possibly corresponds to TRBD1 (5 bases). The CDR3 contains 13 residues. CDR1 and CDR2 from the germline V gene are SGHRS and YFSETQ. The CDR3 spells CTSSLGGNYGYTF. The CDR3 DNA is TGCACCAGCAGCCTTGGGGGGAACTATGGCTACACCTTC.

The chain uses TRBV7-3 and TRBJ1-4; the D gene is possibly TRBD1 (5 bases). Germline V gene lookup returns CDR1 SGHTA and CDR2 FQGTGA. Trimming stripped 2 bases from V and 12 bases from J, with 22 bases between. The CDR3 runs 16 residues. DNA of the CDR3: TGTGCCAGCAGCTTATCAGGTGGATGGGACCGAGGGGAACTGTTTTTT. It specifies CASSLSGGWDRGELFF. Filled out from reference TRBV7-3 and TRBJ1-4, the complete variable domain reads GAGVSQTPSNKVTEKGKYVELRCDPISGHTALYWYRQSLGQGPEFLIYFQGTGAADDSGLPNDRFFAVRPEGSVSTLKIQRTERGDSAVYLCASSLSGGWDRGELFFGSGTQLSVL.

CDR3 sequence reads: CASSYSNPQVGETQYF. The CDR3 nucleotides read TGTGCCAGCAGTTACTCGAACCCACAGGTGGGGGAGACCCAGTACTTC. The chain uses TRBV6-5 and TRBJ2-7; TRBD1 might be the D (5 bases). The J call is uncertain, as TRBJ2-5 better fits the DNA end. Germline assignment: CDR1 MNHEY and CDR2 SVGAGI. The length of the CDR3 is 16 residues.

This chain uses TRBV29-1 with TRBJ1-1; perhaps TRBD1 as D (5 bases). V was pared by 7 bases and J by 0 bases, with 9 bases between. This CDR3 comprises 12 residues. Germline V gene sequence: CDR1 SQVTM, CDR2 ANQGSEA. CDR3: CSGRQLNTEAFF. CDR3 bases: TGCAGCGGACGACAGTTGAACACTGAAGCTTTCTTT.

The chain is built from TRBV24-1 and TRBJ2-3; TRBD2 aligns across 11 bases. This CDR3 has 14 amino acids. Germline V gives CDR1 KGHDR, CDR2 SFDVKD. J lost 3 bases, V lost 7 bases, and 2 bases had no gene match. CDR3 DNA: TGTGCCACCAGGACTAGCGGGGAGACAGATACGCAGTATTTT. Protein sequence: CATRTSGETDTQYF.

There are many counts of this clonotype. Given a much more abundant clone one base away, this may be a read error. This rearrangement joins TRBV20-1 to TRBJ1-2; D not certain. Germline V gene sequence: CDR1 DFQATT, CDR2 SNEGSKA (reference sequence). This CDR3 has 12 amino acids. The V end lost 3 bases, the J end lost 4 bases, and 9 bases lay between the germline ends. The CDR3 spells CSASHPVYGYTF. CDR3 coding DNA: TGCAGTGCTAGTCATCCCGTCTATGGCTACACCTTC.

The V gene is TRBV11-2, the J gene TRBJ2-5; no reliable D call. Germline V CDR1 and CDR2: SGHAT, FQNNGV. This CDR3 is built from 17 residues. V shed 1 base and J shed 2 bases, with 17 bases lying between them. This CDR3 is CASSLVQARYTQETQYF. As DNA, the CDR3 is TGTGCCAGCAGCTTAGTCCAGGCTCGATACACGCAAGAGACCCAGTACTTC.

The sample holds a few counts of this clonotype. The CDR3 bases are TGCAGTGCAGCTCACAGGGCCACGGGTGGCTACACCTTC. It codes for CSAAHRATGGYTF. The chain is built from TRBV20-1 and TRBJ1-2; a possible D gene is TRBD1 (6 bases). The germline V gene has CDR1 DFQATT and CDR2 SNEGSKA (reference sequence). Trimming stripped 6 bases from V and 7 bases from J, with 18 bases between. The CDR3 runs 13 residues.

V usage is TRBV20-1 and J usage is TRBJ1-5, with TRBD1 matching over 8 bases. Germline trimming cut 4 bases from V and 0 bases from J; bases unmatched to any gene: 5. The CDR3 has 15 amino acids. Germline values: CDR1 DFQATT, CDR2 SNEGSKA (reference sequence). The CDR3: CSAKRTGGSNQPQHF. The CDR3 DNA reads as TGCAGTGCTAAGCGAACAGGGGGTAGCAATCAGCCCCAGCATTTT.

The J gene is TRBJ1-1, the V gene TRBV20-1; no firm D call. This CDR3 has 12 amino acids. The V gene's germline CDR1 is DFQATT and CDR2 SNEGSKA (reference sequence). The CDR3: CSFRNRGTEAFF. As DNA, the CDR3 is TGCAGCTTTCGTAATCGAGGGACTGAAGCTTTCTTT.

This chain links TRBV7-6 with TRBJ2-7, with D perhaps TRBD2 (6 bases). Germline CDR1 reads SGHVS; CDR2 reads FNYEAQ. This CDR3 is built from 13 residues. V lost 4 bases to trimming and J lost 6 bases, with 13 bases between them. For the CDR3, the DNA is TGTGCCAGCAGCTCGCGGGGAACGGCCGAGCAGTACTTC. This translates into CASSSRGTAEQYF.

The chain uses TRBV20-1 and TRBJ2-2; no reliable D call. Looked up from germline, CDR1 is DFQATT and CDR2 is SNEGSKA (reference sequence). The CDR3 length is 12 residues. Trimming took 5 bases from V and 4 from J, leaving 8 bases between them. The CDR3 protein is CSAGLLTGELFF. The DNA of the CDR3 is TGCAGTGCTGGGCTCCTCACCGGGGAGCTGTTTTTT.

The rearrangement uses TRBV7-8 and TRBJ2-3, with TRBD1 matching 9 bases. This CDR3 comprises 17 residues. Germline V CDR1 and CDR2: SGHVS, FQNEAQ. Trimming at V came to 2 bases and at J to 3 bases, leaving 9 bases not matched to a gene. CDR3 loop: CASSLRSGQGFTDTQYF. The CDR3 coding sequence is TGTGCCAGCAGCTTAAGGTCGGGACAGGGCTTTACAGATACGCAGTATTTT.

The chain employs TRBV7-2 and TRBJ1-1; D ambiguous. The CDR3 extends over 14 amino acids. The V and J ends lost 5 bases and 8 bases respectively, with 18 bases between them. Per germline, CDR1 SGHTA and CDR2 FQGNSA. CDR3 sequence reads: CASSLRRTPPEAFF. Here the CDR3 DNA reads TGTGCCAGCAGCCTAAGACGGACTCCCCCCGAAGCTTTCTTT.

Regarding this clonotype: One end of the junction fails to match germline, which may point to a read error. The J gene is TRBJ1-2, the V gene TRBV6-5; weak D call: TRBD1 (6 bases). Germline assignment: CDR1 MNHEY and CDR2 SVGAGI. This CDR3 has 15 residues. The CDR3 coding sequence is TGTGCCAGCAGTCCCCGCGGACAGAATAACTATGGCTACGCCTTC. It encodes CASSPRGQNNYGYAF.

This clonotype turned up a few times. V is TRBV7-3 and J is TRBJ2-4; D is perhaps TRBD1 (5 bases). Germline-derived CDR1 and CDR2 are SGHTA and FQGTGA. Trimming removed 2 bases from V and 6 bases from J, with 11 bases in between. The CDR3 runs 14 residues. Here the CDR3 DNA reads TGTGCCAGCAGCTTATCAGGGATTGTAAACATTCAGTACTTC. Translating gives CASSLSGIVNIQYF.

This clonotype was detected only a few times. The chain combines TRBV20-1 with TRBJ2-7, with D tentatively TRBD1 (5 bases). CDR1 is DFQATT and CDR2 is SNEGSKA in the germline V gene (reference sequence). Trimming stripped 1 base from V and 2 bases from J, with 15 bases between. The length of the CDR3 is 15 residues. CDR3 sequence reads: CSARVESGNPYEQYF. The CDR3 coding sequence is TGCAGTGCTAGAGTGGAGTCAGGGAACCCCTACGAGCAGTACTTC.

The genes are TRBV12-3 or TRBV12-4 and TRBJ2-3; tentatively, D is TRBD2 (6 bases). V lost 2 bases and J 8 bases, leaving 11 bases between the germline ends. This CDR3 contains 13 residues. CDR3 nucleotide sequence: TGTGCCAGCAGTTTACGGAGCGGGCCTACGCAGTATTTT. Translating it yields CASSLRSGPTQYF.

The chain links TRBV5-1 to TRBJ2-5; 7 bases fit TRBD2. The DNA end lines up better with TRBJ2-7; the J call may be wrong. Germline V lookup: CDR1 SGHRS, CDR2 YFSETQ. CDR3 length equals 13 residues. CDR3 residues: CASSRGEGYEQYF. CDR3 DNA: TGCGCCAGCAGCAGAGGGGAGGGCTACGAGCAGTACTTC.

The chain recombines TRBV7-2 with TRBJ1-4; 7 bases align to TRBD1. From germline, CDR1 is SGHTA and CDR2 FQGNSA. This CDR3 is built from 18 residues. Germline trimming cut 5 bases from V and 6 bases from J; bases unmatched to any gene: 18. CDR3 sequence reads: CASSHRPRQGGGDEKLFF. DNA of the CDR3: TGTGCCAGCAGCCACCGGCCGCGACAGGGAGGGGGGGATGAAAAACTGTTTTTT.

The sample holds a few counts of this clonotype. The genes are TRBV20-1 and TRBJ2-7; possible D gene TRBD2, 5 bases. Germline V lookup: CDR1 DFQATT, CDR2 SNEGSKA (reference sequence). The CDR3 has 12 residues. With 3 bases removed from V and 5 bases from J, the gap between germline ends came to 11 bases. DNA of the CDR3: TGCAGTGCTAGGTGGGAGACGGACGAGCAGTACTTC. Protein sequence: CSARWETDEQYF.

This chain connects TRBV30 to TRBJ2-3, with TRBD1 matching over 8 bases. CDR3 size: 18 residues. Losses at the gene ends were 0 bases for V and 0 bases for J; bases not matched to a gene: 11. Germline V lookup: CDR1 GTSNPN, CDR2 SVGIG (reference sequence). In DNA form, the CDR3 reads TGTGCCTGGAGTGTATATGGCAGGGGGCTGGGTAGCACAGATACGCAGTATTTT. It translates to CAWSVYGRGLGSTDTQYF.

A remark on this clonotype: Germline is not matched at one junction end, which may reflect a read error. The DNA for the CDR3 is TGTGCCAGCAGTTTAGCGCTTCAGACAATAACAACTAATGAAAGACTGTTTTTT. Protein product: CASSLALQTITTNERLFF. This chain uses TRBV12-3 or TRBV12-4 with TRBJ1-4; D not resolved. CDR3 length equals 18 residues.

The gene calls are TRBV5-1 and TRBJ1-1; possible D gene TRBD1, 5 bases. The germline V and J ends were trimmed by 3 bases and 7 bases, with 19 bases remaining between them. Germline V lookup: CDR1 SGHRS, CDR2 YFSETQ. The length of the CDR3 is 15 residues. The CDR3 region is CASSSLTGGGGEAFF. The CDR3 DNA follows: TGCGCCAGCAGCTCCCTCACTGGGGGGGGAGGTGAAGCTTTCTTT.

This chain connects TRBV6-6 to TRBJ2-5; 9 bases align to TRBD2. CDR1 is MNHNY, CDR2 SVGAGI, per germline (reference sequence). The CDR3 runs to 12 residues. The ends lost 4 bases at V and 11 bases at J; junction bases unmatched: 5. The CDR3 protein is CASSSTSGEQYF. CDR3 DNA: TGTGCCAGCAGTTCGACTAGCGGAGAGCAGTACTTC.

The chain recombines TRBV3-1 with TRBJ1-1, with 7 bases that match TRBD1. The CDR3 totals 13 residues. Germline trimming cut 3 bases from V and 10 bases from J; bases unmatched to any gene: 8. Per the germline V gene, CDR1 is LGHDT and CDR2 is YNNKEL (reference sequence). CDR3 residues: CASSHPRGSGAFF. CDR3 DNA: TGTGCCAGCAGCCACCCCAGGGGGTCGGGAGCTTTCTTT. The whole variable domain, remainder taken from reference TRBV3-1 and TRBJ1-1, is DTAVSQTPKYLVTQMGNDKSIKCEQNLGHDTMYWYKQDSKKFLKIMFSYNNKELIINETVPNRFSPKSPDKAHLNLHINSLELGDSAVYFCASSHPRGSGAFFGQGTRLTVV.

This chain connects TRBV29-1 to TRBJ2-5, with a weak D call TRBD2 (6 bases). Germline CDR1 SQVTM, CDR2 ANQGSEA. V lost 3 bases and J 7 bases, leaving 12 bases between the germline ends. The CDR3 spans 12 residues. CDR3 loop: CSVEEGSRTQYF. CDR3 DNA sequence: TGCAGCGTTGAGGAGGGTTCAAGGACCCAGTACTTC.